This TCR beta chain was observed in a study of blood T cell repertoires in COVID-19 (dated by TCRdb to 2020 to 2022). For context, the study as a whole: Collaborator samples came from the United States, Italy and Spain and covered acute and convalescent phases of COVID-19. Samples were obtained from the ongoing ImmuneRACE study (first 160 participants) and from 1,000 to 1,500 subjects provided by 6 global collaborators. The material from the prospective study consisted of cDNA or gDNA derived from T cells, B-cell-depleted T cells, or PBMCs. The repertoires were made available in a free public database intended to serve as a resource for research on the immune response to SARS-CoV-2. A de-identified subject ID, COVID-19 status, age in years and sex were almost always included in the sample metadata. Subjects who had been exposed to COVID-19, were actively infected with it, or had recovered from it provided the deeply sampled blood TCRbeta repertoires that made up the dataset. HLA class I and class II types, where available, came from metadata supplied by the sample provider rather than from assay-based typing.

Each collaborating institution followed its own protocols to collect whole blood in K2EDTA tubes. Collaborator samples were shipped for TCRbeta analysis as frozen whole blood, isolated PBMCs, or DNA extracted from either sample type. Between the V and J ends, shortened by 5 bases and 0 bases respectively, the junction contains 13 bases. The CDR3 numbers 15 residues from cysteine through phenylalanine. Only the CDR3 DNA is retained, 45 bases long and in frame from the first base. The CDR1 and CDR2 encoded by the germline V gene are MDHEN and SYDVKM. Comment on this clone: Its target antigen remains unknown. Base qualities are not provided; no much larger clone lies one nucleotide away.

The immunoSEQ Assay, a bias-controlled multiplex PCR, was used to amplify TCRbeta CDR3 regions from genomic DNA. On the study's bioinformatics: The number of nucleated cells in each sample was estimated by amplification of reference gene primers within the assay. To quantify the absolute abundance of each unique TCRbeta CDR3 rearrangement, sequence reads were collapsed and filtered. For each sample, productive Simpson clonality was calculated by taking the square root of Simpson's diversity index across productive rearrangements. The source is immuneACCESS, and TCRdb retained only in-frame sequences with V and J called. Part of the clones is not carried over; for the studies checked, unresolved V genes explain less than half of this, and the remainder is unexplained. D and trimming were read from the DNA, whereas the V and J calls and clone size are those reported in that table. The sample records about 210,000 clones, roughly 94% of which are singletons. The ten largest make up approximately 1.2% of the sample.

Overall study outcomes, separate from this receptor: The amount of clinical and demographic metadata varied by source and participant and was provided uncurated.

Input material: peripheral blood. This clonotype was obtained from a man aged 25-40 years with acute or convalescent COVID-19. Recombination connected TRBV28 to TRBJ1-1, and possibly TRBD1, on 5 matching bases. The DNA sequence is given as TGTGCCAGCAGTATGGCAGGGTACATGAACACTGAAGCTTTCTTT. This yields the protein CASSMAGYMNTEAFF.